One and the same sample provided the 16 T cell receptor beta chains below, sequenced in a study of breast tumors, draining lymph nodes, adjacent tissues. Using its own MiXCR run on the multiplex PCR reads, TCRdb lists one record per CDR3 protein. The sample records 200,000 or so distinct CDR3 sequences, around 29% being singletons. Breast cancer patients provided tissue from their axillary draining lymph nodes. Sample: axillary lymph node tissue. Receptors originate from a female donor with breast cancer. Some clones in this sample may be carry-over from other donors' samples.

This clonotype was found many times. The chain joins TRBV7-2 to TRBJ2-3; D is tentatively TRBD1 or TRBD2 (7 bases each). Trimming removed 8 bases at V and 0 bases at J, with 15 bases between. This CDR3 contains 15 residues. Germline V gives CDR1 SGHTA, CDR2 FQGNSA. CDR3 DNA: TGTGCCAGCTGGCAGGGGGGGTCTAGCACAGATACGCAGTATTTT. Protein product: CASWQGGSSTDTQYF.

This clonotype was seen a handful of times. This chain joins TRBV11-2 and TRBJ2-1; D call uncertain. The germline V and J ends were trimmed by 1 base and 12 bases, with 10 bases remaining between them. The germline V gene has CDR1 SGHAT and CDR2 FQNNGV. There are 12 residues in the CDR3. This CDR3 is CASSLVGWAQFF. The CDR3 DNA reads TGTGCCAGCAGCTTAGTAGGCTGGGCGCAGTTCTTC.

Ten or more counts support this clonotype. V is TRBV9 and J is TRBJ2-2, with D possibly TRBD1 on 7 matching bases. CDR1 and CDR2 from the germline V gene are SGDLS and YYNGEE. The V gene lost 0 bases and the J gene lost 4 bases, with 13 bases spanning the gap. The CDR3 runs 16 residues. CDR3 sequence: CASSVDGGGVTGELFF. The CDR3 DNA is TGTGCCAGCAGCGTAGATGGAGGGGGCGTCACCGGGGAGCTGTTTTTT.

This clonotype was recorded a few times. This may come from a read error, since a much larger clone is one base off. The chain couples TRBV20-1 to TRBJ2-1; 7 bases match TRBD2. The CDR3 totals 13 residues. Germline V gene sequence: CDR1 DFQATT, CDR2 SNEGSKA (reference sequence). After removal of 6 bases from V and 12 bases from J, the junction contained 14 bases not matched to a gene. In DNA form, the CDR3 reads TGCAGTGCGCCACTAGCGAGGCTAGGTGCGCAGTTCTTC. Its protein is CSAPLARLGAQFF.

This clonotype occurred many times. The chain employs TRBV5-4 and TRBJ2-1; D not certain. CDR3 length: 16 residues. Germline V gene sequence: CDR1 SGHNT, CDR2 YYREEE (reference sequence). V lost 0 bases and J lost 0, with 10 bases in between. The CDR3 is CASSLGHLSSYNEQFF. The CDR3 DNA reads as TGTGCCAGCAGCTTGGGACACCTCAGCTCCTACAATGAGCAGTTCTTC.

CDR3 in DNA: TGTGCCAGCAGTCTCACAGGGGGAGCGGCGGTGGGCTACACCTTC. As protein: CASSLTGGAAVGYTF. The rearrangement uses TRBV6-5 and TRBJ1-2; 8 nucleotides agree with TRBD1. In germline, CDR1 is MNHEY, CDR2 SVGAGI. The CDR3 runs 15 residues. With V trimmed by 5 bases and J by 8 bases, 13 bases remained unmatched.

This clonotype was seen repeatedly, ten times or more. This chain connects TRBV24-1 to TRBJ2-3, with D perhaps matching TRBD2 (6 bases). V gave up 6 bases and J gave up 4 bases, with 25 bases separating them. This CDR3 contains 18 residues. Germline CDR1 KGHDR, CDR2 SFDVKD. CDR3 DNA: TGTGCCACCAGTAATGTACTAGCCGGACGAGGCGCCTCAGATACGCAGTATTTT. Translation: CATSNVLAGRGASDTQYF.

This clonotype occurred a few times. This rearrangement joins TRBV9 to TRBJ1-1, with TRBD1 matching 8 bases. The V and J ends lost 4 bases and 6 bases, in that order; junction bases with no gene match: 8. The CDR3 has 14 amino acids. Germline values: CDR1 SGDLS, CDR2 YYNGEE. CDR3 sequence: CASSPQTGAAEAFF. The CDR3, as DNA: TGTGCCAGCAGCCCCCAGACAGGGGCCGCTGAAGCTTTCTTT.

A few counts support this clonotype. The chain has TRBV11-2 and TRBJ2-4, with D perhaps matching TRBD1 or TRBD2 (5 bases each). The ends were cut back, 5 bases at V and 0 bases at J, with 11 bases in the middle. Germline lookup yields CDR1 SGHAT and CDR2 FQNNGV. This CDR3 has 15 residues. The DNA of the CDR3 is TGTGCCAGCAGCCCTACTAGGGGAGCCAAAAACATTCAGTACTTC. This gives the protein CASSPTRGAKNIQYF.

CDR3 sequence reads: CASSLGVAVIQETQYF. For the CDR3, the DNA is TGTGCCAGCAGCTTAGGCGTGGCAGTCATCCAAGAGACCCAGTACTTC. The chain joins TRBV13 to TRBJ2-5; no clear D gene. CDR1 is PRHDT, CDR2 FYEKMQ, per germline (reference sequence). The CDR3 spans 16 residues. V was cut by 0 bases and J by 1 base, with 12 bases left in between.

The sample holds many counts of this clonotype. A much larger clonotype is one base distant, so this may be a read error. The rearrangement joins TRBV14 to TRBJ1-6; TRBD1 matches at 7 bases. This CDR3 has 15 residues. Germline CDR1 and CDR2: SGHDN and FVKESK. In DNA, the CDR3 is TGTGCCAGCAGCCCAGTGGGACAGTTCAGTTCACCCCCCCACTTT. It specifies CASSPVGQFSSPPHF.

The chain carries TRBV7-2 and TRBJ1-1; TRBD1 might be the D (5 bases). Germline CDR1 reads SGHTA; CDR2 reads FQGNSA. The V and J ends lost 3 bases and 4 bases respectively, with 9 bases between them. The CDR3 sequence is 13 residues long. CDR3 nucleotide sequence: TGTGCCAGCAGCTTCAGGGAAGCCACTGAAGCTTTCTTT. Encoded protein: CASSFREATEAFF.

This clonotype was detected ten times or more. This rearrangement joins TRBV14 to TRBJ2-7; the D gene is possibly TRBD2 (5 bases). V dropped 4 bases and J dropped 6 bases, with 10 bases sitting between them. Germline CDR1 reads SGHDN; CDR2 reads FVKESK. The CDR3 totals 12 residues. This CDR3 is CASSPGSAEQYF. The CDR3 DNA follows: TGTGCCAGCAGCCCGGGATCGGCCGAGCAGTACTTC.

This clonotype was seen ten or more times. The CDR3 region has the DNA TGTGCCTGGAGAAAATACAATGAGCAGTTCTTC. As protein: CAWRKYNEQFF. The gene calls are TRBV30 and TRBJ2-1; D remains ambiguous. Between the trimmed V and J ends, which lost 3 bases and 4 bases, there was a span of 4 bases. Germline CDR1 is GTSNPN and CDR2 is SVGIG (reference sequence). The CDR3 totals 11 residues.

In DNA, the CDR3 is TGTGCCAGCAGCTTAGATGGGGCAGGCAATAATTCACCCCTCCACTTT. Protein: CASSLDGAGNNSPLHF. The chain links TRBV7-2 to TRBJ1-6, with a possible D match to TRBD1 (5 bases). In germline, CDR1 is SGHTA, CDR2 FQGNSA. V shed 1 base and J shed 5 bases, with 12 bases lying between them. The CDR3 is made up of 16 amino acids.

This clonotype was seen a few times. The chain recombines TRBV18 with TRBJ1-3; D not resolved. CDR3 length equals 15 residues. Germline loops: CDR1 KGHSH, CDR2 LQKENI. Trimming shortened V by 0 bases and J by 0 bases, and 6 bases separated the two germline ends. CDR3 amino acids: CASSPPVSSGNTIYF. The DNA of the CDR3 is TGTGCCAGCTCACCACCCGTTAGCTCTGGAAACACCATATATTTT.